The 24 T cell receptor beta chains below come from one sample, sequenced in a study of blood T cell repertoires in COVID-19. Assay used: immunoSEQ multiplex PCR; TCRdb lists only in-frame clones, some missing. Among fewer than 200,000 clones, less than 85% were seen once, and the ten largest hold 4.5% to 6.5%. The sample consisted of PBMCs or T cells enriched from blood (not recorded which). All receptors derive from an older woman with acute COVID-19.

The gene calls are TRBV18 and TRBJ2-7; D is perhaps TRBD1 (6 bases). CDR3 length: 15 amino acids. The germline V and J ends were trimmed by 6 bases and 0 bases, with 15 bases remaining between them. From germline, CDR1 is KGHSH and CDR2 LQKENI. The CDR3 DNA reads TGTGCCAGCTCTCCTAGGGACACCCTCTCCTACGAGCAGTACGTC. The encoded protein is CASSPRDTLSYEQYV.

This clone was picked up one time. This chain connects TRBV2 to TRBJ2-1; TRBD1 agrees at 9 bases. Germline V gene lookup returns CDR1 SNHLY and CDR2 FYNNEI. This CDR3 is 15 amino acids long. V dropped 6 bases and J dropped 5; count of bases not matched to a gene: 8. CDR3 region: CASSADRGPHNEQFF. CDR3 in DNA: TGTGCCAGCAGCGCGGACAGGGGCCCCCACAATGAGCAGTTCTTC. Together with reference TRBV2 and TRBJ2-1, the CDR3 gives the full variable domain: EPEVTQTPSHQVTQMGQEVILRCVPISNHLYFYWYRQILGQKVEFLVSFYNNEISEKSEIFDDQFSVERPDGSNFTLKIRSTKLEDSAMYFCASSADRGPHNEQFFGPGTRLTVL.

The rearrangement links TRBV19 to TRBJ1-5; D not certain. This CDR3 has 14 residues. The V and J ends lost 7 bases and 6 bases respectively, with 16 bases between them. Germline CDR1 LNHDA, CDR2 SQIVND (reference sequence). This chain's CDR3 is CASTLWVAGQPQHF. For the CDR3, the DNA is TGTGCCAGTACCCTATGGGTCGCAGGTCAGCCCCAGCATTTT.

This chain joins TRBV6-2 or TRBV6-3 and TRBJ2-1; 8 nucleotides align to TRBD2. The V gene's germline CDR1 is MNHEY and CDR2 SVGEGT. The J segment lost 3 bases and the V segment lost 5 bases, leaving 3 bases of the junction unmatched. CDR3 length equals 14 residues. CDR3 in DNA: TGTGCCAGCAGTCCACTAGCGGTCTACAATGAGCAGTTCTTC. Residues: CASSPLAVYNEQFF.

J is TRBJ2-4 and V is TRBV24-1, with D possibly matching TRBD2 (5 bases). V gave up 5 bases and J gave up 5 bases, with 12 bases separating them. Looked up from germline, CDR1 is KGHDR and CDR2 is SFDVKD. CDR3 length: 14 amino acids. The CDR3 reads CATSARGLENIQYF. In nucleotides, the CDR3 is TGTGCCACCAGTGCTCGGGGTCTAGAAAACATTCAGTACTTC.

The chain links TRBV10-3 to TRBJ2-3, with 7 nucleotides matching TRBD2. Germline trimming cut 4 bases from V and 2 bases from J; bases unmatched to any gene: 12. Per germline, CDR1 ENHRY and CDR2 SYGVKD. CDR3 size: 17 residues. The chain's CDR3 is CAISVRRLADYTDTQYF. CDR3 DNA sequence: TGTGCCATCAGTGTCCGCCGGCTAGCGGATTACACAGATACGCAGTATTTT.

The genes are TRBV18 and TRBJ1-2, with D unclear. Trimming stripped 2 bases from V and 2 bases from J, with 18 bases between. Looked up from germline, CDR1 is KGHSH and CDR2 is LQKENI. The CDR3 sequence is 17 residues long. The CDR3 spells CASSPSSRPRENYGYTF. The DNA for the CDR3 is TGTGCCAGCTCACCATCCTCCCGACCACGGGAGAACTATGGCTACACCTTC.

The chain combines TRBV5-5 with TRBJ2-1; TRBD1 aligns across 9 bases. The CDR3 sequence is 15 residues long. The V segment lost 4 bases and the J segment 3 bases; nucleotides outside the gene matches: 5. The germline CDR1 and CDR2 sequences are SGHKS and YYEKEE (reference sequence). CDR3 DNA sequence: TGTGCCAGCAGCAGACAGGGGGATTACTACAATGAGCAGTTCTTC. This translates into CASSRQGDYYNEQFF.

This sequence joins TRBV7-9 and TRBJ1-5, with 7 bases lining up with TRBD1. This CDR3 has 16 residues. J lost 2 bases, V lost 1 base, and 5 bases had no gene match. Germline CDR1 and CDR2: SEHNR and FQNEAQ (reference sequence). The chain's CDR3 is CASSLEGQGGNQPQHF. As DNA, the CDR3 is TGTGCCAGCAGCTTAGAGGGTCAGGGGGGCAATCAGCCCCAGCATTTT.

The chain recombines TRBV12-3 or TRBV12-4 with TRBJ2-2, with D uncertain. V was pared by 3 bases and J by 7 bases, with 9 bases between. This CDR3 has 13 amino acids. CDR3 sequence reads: CASSLTPSGELFF. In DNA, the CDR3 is TGTGCCAGCAGTTTGACTCCTAGCGGGGAGCTGTTTTTT.

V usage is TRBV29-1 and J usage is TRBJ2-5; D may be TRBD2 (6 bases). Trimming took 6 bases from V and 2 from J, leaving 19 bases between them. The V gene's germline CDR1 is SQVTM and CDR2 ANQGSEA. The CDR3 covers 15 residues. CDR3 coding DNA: TGCAGCGTCACATCCCGGGCGAGCGGGCAAGAGACCCAGTACTTC. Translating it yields CSVTSRASGQETQYF.

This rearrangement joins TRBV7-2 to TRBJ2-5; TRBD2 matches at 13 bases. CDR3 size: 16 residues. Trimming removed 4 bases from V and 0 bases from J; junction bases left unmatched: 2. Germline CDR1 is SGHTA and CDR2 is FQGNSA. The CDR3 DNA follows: TGTGCCAGCAGCTGGGGACTAGCGGGGAACCAAGAGACCCAGTACTTC. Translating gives CASSWGLAGNQETQYF.

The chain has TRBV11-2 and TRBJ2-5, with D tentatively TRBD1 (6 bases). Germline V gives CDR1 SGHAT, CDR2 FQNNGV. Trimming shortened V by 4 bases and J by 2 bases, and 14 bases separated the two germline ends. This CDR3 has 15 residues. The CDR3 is CASSSWTAFQETQYF. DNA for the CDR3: TGTGCCAGCAGCTCCTGGACAGCCTTTCAAGAGACCCAGTACTTC.

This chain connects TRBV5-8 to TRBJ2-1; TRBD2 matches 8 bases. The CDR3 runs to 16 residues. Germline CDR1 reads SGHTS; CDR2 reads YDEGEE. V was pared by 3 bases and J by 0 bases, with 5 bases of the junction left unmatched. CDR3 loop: CASSWPGTSSYNEQFF. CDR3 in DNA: TGTGCCAGCAGCTGGCCCGGGACTAGCTCCTACAATGAGCAGTTCTTC. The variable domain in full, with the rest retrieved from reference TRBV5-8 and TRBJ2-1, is EAGVTQSPTHLIKTRGQQATLRCSPISGHTSVYWYQQALGLGLQFLLWYDEGEERNRGNFPPRFSGRQFPNYSSELNVNALELEDSALYLCASSWPGTSSYNEQFFGPGTRLTVL.

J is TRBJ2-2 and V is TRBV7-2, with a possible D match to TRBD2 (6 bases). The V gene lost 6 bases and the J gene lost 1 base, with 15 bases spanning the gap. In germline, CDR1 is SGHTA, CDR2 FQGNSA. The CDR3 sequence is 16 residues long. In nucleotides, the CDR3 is TGTGCCAGCAGTAAGACGGGGGTATGGAACACCGGGGAGCTGTTTTTT. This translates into CASSKTGVWNTGELFF.

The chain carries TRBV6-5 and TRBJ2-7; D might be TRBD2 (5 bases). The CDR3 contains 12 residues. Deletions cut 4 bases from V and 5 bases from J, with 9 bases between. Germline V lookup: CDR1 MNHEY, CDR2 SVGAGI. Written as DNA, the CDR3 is TGTGCCAGCAGTTCAACGGGGAACGAGCAGTACTTC. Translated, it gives CASSSTGNEQYF.

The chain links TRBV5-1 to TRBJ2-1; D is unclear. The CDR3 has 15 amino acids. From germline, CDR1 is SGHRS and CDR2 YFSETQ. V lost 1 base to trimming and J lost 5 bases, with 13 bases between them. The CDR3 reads CASSLNIGVNNEQFF. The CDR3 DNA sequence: TGCGCCAGCAGCTTGAACATAGGAGTCAACAATGAGCAGTTCTTC. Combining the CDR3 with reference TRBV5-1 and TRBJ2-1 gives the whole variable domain KAGVTQTPRYLIKTRGQQVTLSCSPISGHRSVSWYQQTPGQGLQFLFEYFSETQRNKGNFPGRFSGRQFSNSRSEMNVSTLELGDSALYLCASSLNIGVNNEQFFGPGTRLTVL.

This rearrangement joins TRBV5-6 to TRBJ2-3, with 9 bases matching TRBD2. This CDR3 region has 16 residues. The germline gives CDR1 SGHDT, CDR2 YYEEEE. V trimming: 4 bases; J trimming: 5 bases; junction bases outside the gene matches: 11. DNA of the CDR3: TGTGCCAGCAGCCGGTTGCGCGGGGGGGCCCTAGATACGCAGTATTTT. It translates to CASSRLRGGALDTQYF.

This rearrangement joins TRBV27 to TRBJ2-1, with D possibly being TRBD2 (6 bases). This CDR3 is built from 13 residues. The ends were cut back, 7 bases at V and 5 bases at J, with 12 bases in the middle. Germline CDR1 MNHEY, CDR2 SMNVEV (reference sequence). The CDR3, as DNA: TGTGCCAGCACCAGGACTATCAACAATGAGCAGTTCTTC. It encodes CASTRTINNEQFF.

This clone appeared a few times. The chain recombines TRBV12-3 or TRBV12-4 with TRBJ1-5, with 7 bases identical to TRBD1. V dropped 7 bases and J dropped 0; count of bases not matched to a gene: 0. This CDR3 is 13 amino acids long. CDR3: CASNRGSNQPQHF. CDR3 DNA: TGTGCCAGCAACAGGGGTAGCAATCAGCCCCAGCATTTT.

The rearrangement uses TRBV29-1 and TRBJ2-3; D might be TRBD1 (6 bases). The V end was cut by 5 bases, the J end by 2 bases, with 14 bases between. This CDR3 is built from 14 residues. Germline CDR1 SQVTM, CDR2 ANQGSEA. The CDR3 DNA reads TGCAGCGTTCCCCGCGCAGGGGTCACAGATACGCAGTATTTT. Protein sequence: CSVPRAGVTDTQYF.

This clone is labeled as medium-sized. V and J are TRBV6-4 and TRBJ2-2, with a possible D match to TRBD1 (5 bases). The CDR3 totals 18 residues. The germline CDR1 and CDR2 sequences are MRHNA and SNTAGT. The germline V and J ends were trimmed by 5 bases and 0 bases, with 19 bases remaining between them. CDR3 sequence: CASSRRPLGLANTGELFF. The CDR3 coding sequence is TGTGCCAGCAGTCGCCGTCCTTTGGGGCTAGCGAACACCGGGGAGCTGTTTTTT.

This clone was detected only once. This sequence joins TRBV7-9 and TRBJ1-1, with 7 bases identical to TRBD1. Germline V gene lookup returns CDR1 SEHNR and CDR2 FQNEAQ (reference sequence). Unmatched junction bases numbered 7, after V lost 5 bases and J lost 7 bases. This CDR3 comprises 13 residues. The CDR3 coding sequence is TGTGCCAGCAGCCATAACCGGGACAGTGAAGCTTTCTTT. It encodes CASSHNRDSEAFF.

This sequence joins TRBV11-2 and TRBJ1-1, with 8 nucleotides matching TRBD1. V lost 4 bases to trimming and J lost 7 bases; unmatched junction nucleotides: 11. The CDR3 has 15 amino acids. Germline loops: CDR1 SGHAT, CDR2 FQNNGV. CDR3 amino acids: CASSSIDRGRDEAFF. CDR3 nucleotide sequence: TGTGCCAGCAGCTCCATCGACAGGGGAAGGGATGAAGCTTTCTTT. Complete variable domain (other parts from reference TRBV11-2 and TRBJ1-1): EAGVAQSPRYKIIEKRQSVAFWCNPISGHATLYWYQQILGQGPKLLIQFQNNGVVDDSQLPKDRFSAERLKGVDSTLKIQPAKLEDSAVYLCASSSIDRGRDEAFFGQGTRLTVV.